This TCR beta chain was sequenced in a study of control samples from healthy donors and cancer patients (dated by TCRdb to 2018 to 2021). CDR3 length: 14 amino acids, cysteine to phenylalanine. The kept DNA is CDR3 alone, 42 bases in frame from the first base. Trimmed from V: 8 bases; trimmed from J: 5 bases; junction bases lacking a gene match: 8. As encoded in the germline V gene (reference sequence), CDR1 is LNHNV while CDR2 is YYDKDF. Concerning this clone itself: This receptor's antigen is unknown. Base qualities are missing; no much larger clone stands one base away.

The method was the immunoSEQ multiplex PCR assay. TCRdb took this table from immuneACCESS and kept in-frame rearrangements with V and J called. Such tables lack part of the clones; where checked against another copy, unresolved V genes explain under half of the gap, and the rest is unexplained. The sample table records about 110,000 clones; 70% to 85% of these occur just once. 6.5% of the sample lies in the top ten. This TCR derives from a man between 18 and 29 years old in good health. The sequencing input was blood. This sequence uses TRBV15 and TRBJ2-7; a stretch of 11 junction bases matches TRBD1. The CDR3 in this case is CATSGQGAKDEQYF. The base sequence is TGTGCCACCTCCGGACAGGGGGCGAAGGACGAGCAGTACTTC.